Included here is one TCR beta chain sequence, with context. Germline V gene lookup returns CDR1 MGHDK and CDR2 SYGVNS. Trimming took 4 bases from V and 9 from J; bases not matched to a gene: 6. The CDR3 length is 14 residues. This sample is part of a study of memory CD4+ T cells and cytomegalovirus serostatus. Study at large: Donors were healthy Belgian adults, 9 CMV seropositive and about 24 seronegative.

Produced via immunoSEQ multiplex PCR; TCRdb's table is partial and in-frame only. The sample lists around 50,000 clones, 81% seen once, with more than 1% in the top ten. Single viable CD3+CD4+CD8-CD45RO+ cells were sorted as the memory CD4+ T cells. This clonotype was obtained from an adult in good health and CMV-seronegative. Sequencing was done on a sample of memory CD4+ T cells from blood. J is TRBJ2-1 and V is TRBV25-1; TRBD2 aligns across 10 bases. CDR3 sequence reads: CASSGTSGYREQFF. The CDR3 DNA sequence: TGTGCCAGCAGTGGGACTAGCGGTTATCGTGAGCAGTTCTTC. The full variable domain, rest sourced from reference TRBV25-1 and TRBJ2-1, is EADIYQTPRYLVIGTGKKITLECSQTMGHDKMYWYQQDPGMELHLIHYSYGVNSTEKGDLSSESTVSRIRTEHFPLTLESARPSHTSQYLCASSGTSGYREQFFGPGTRLTVL.